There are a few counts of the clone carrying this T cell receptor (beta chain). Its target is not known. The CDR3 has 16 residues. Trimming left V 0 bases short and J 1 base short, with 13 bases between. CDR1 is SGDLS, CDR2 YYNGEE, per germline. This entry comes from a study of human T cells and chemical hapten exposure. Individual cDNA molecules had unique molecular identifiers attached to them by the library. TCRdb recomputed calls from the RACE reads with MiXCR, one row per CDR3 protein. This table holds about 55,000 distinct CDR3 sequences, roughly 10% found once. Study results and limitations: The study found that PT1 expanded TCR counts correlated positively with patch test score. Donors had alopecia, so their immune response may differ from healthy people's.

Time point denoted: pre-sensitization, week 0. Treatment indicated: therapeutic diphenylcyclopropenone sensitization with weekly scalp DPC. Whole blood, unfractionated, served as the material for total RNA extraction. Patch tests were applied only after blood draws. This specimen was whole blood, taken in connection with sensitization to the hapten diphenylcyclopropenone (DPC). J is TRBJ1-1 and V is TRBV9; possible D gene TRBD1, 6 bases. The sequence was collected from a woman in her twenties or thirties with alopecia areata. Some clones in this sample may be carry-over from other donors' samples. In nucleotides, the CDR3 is TGTGCCAGCAGCGTAGAAGGGGGGTCGGAGAACACTGAAGCTTTCTTT. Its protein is CASSVEGGSENTEAFF.